Reported below is one T cell receptor beta chain. This may be a read error, as it is one base from a much larger clone. V lost 5 bases, J lost 5 bases, and 23 bases stayed unmatched. Germline-derived CDR1 and CDR2 are SEHNR and FQNEAQ (reference sequence). The CDR3 sequence is 19 residues long. Building the TCR beta libraries relied on iRepertoire HTBI primers, and CDR3 regions underwent Arm-PCR. TCRdb analysed the multiplex PCR reads with MiXCR anew, one entry per CDR3 protein. The sample holds 300,000 to 400,000 distinct CDR3 sequences, under 20% seen once. As for time point: newly diagnosed GD, antithyroid drugs for less than 3 months. There was RNA extracted from PBMCs, and the TCR library was made from it. This specimen belongs to a study of regulatory T cells in long-lasting Graves disease.

The sequence was collected from a female donor with Graves disease. The sequencing used peripheral blood mononuclear cells (PBMCs), collected at new diagnosis, from a patient treated with antithyroid drugs. The chain joins TRBV7-9 to TRBJ2-5; TRBD1 aligns across 7 bases. CDR3 DNA: TGTGCCAGCAGCCAACGAGAGGGAGACAGGGCCCTAAGGTGGGAGACCCAGTACTTC. It yields the protein CASSQREGDRALRWETQYF.